The clone carrying this T cell receptor (beta chain) was seen many times. Germline is not matched at one junction end, which may reflect a read error. Noted time point: newly diagnosed GD, antithyroid drugs for less than 3 months. RNA isolated from PBMCs was used to make the TCR library. These data come from a study of regulatory T cells in long-lasting Graves disease. The wider study: For a period under 3 months, newly diagnosed Graves' patients had taken antithyroid drugs.

Germline V gene data show CDR1 as SGDLS and CDR2 as YYNGEE. This CDR3 comprises 14 residues. iRepertoire HTBI primers and Arm-PCR of CDR3 regions built TCR beta libraries. One entry per CDR3 protein results from TCRdb running MiXCR on the multiplex PCR reads. This sample has under 300,000 distinct CDR3 sequences, with around 20% found just once. This TCR was recovered from a female donor with Graves disease. V is TRBV9 and J is TRBJ1-4, with a tentative D call TRBD1 (6 bases). The specimen was peripheral blood mononuclear cells (PBMCs), collected at new diagnosis, from a patient treated with antithyroid drugs. CDR3 amino acids: CASSFTGTNEKLFF. The CDR3 nucleotides are TGCGCCAGCAGCTTCACAGGGACTAATGAAAAACTGTTTTTT. Supplemented by reference TRBV9 and TRBJ1-4, the full variable domain reads DSGVTQTPKHLITATGQRVTLRCSPRSGDLSVYWYQQSLDQGLQFLIQYYNGEERAKGNILERFSAQQFPDLHSELNLSSLELGDSALYFCASSFTGTNEKLFFGSGTQLSVL.